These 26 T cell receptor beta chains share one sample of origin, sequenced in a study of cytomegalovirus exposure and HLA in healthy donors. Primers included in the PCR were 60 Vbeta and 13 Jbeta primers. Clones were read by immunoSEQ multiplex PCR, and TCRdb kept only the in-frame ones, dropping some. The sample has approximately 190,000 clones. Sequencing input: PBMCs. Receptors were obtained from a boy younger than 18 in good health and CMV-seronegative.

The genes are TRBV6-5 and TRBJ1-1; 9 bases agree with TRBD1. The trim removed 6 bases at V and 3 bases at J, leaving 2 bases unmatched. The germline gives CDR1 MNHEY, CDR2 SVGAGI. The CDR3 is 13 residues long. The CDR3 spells CASRRTGDTEAFF. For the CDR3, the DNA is TGTGCCAGCAGGAGGACAGGGGACACTGAAGCTTTCTTT.

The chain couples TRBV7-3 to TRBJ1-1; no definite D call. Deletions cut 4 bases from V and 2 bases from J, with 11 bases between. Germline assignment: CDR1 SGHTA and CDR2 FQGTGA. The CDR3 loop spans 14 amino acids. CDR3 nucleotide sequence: TGTGCCAGCAGCTCAATCGGGTCTAACACTGAAGCTTTCTTT. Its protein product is CASSSIGSNTEAFF. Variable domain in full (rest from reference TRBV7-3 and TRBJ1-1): GAGVSQTPSNKVTEKGKYVELRCDPISGHTALYWYRQSLGQGPEFLIYFQGTGAADDSGLPNDRFFAVRPEGSVSTLKIQRTERGDSAVYLCASSSIGSNTEAFFGQGTRLTVV.

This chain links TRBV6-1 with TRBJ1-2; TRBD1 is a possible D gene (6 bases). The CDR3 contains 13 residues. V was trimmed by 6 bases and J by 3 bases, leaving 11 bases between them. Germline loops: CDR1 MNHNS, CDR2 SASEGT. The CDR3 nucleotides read TGTGCCAGCAGGAGGGGGGGGGACTATGGCTACACCTTC. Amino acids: CASRRGGDYGYTF.

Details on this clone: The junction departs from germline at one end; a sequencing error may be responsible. DNA of the CDR3: TGTGCTAGCAGCTTAACCGGGACAGGGGGCCCCCTAAACTATGGCTACACCTTC. Protein: CASSLTGTGGPLNYGYTF. The chain employs TRBV7-7 and TRBJ1-2, with 12 bases aligning to TRBD1. The V gene's germline CDR1 is SSHAT and CDR2 FNYEAQ (reference sequence). The CDR3 contains 18 residues.

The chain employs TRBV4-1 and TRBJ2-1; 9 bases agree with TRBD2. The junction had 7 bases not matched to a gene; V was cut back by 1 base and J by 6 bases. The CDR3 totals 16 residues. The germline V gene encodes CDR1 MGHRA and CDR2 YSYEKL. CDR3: CASSQVSSGGFNEQFF. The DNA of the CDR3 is TGCGCCAGCAGCCAAGTATCAAGCGGGGGGTTCAATGAGCAGTTCTTC.

CDR3 protein: CASSVARAEDEQFF. The CDR3 nucleotides are TGTGCCAGCAGTGTGGCCAGGGCTGAGGATGAGCAGTTCTTC. The V and J genes are TRBV6-1 and TRBJ2-1; D possibly corresponds to TRBD1 (5 bases). The germline CDR1 and CDR2 sequences are MNHNS and SASEGT. The V gene lost 4 bases and the J gene lost 8 bases, with 15 bases spanning the gap. This CDR3 spans 14 amino acids.

DNA of the CDR3: TGTGCCAGCACCGTAGGGGGTTCAACTAATGAAAAACTGTTTTTT. Its translation: CASTVGGSTNEKLFF. This chain connects TRBV21-1 to TRBJ1-4; the table calls TRBD1, which could not be checked here. TRBV21-1 is reported as a pseudogene. There are 15 residues in the CDR3.

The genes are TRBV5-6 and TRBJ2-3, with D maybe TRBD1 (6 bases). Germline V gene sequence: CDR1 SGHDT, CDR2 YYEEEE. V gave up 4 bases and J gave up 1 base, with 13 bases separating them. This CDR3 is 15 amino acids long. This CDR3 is CASSLRAGGTDTQYF. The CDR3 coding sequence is TGTGCCAGCAGCCTGAGGGCAGGGGGCACAGATACGCAGTATTTT.

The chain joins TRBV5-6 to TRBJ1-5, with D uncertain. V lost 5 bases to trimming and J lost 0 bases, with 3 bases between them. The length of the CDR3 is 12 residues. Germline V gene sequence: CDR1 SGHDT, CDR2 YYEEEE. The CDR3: CASSYSNQPQHF. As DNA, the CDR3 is TGTGCCAGCAGTTATAGCAATCAGCCCCAGCATTTT.

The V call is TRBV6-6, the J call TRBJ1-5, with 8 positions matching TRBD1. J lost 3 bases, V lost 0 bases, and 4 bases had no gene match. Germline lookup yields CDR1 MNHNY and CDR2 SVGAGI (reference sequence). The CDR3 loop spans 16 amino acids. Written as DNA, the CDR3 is TGTGCCAGCAGTTACTCGGACAGGGCCTACAATCAGCCCCAGCATTTT. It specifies CASSYSDRAYNQPQHF.

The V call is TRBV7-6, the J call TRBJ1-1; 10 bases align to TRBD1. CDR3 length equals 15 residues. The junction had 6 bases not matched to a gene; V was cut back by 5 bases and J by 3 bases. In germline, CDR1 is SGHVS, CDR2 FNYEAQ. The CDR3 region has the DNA TGTGCCAGCAGCCAGGGACAGGGGACGGACACTGAAGCTTTCTTT. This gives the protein CASSQGQGTDTEAFF.

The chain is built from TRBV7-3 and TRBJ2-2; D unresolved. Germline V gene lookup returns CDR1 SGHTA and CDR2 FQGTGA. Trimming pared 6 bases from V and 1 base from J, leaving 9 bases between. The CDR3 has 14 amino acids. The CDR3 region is CASSLLGNTGELFF. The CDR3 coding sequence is TGTGCCAGCAGTCTACTCGGGAACACCGGGGAGCTGTTTTTT.

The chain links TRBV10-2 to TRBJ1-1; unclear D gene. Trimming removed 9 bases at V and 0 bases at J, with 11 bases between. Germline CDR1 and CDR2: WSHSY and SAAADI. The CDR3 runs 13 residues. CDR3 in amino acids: CASTSVVNTEAFF. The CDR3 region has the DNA TGCGCCAGTACGAGTGTAGTGAACACTGAAGCTTTCTTT.

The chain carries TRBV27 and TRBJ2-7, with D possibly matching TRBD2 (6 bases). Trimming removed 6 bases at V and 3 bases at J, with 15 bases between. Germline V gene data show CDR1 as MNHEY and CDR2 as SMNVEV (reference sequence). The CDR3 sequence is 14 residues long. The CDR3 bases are TGTGCCAGCAGCCGGCGGGGCCCCCTCTACGAGCAGTACTTC. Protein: CASSRRGPLYEQYF.

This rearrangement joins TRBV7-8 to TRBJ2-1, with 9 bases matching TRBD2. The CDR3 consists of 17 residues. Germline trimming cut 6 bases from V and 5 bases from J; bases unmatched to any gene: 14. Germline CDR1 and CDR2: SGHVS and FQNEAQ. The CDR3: CASRQQRAGGPDNEQFF. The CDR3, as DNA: TGTGCCAGCAGACAACAGAGGGCGGGGGGGCCGGACAATGAGCAGTTCTTC.

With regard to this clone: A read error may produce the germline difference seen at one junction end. CDR3 protein: CASSISRVVPYEQYF. DNA of the CDR3: TGTGCCAGCAGTATATCACGGGTCGTCCCCTACGAGCAGTACTTC. The chain uses TRBV27 and TRBJ2-7; no firm D call. Germline lookup yields CDR1 MNHEY and CDR2 SMNVEV (reference sequence). The CDR3 loop spans 15 amino acids.

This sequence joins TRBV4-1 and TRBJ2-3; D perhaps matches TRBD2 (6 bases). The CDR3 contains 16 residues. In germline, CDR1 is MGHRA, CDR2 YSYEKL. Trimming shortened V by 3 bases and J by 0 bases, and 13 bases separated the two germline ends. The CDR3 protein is CASSHSPGTSTDTQYF. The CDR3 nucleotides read TGCGCCAGCAGCCACTCCCCAGGGACTAGCACAGATACGCAGTATTTT.

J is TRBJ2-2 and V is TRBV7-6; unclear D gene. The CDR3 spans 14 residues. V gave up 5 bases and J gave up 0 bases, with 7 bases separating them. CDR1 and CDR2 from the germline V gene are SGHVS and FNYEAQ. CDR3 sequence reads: CASSRVANTGELFF. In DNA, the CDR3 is TGTGCCAGCAGCCGGGTCGCGAACACCGGGGAGCTGTTTTTT.

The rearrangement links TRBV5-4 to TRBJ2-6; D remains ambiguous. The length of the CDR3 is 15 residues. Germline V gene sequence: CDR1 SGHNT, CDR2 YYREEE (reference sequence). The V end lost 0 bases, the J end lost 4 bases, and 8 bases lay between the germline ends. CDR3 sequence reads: CASSLGGVGANVLTF. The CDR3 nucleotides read TGTGCCAGCAGCTTGGGCGGTGTGGGGGCCAACGTCCTGACTTTC.

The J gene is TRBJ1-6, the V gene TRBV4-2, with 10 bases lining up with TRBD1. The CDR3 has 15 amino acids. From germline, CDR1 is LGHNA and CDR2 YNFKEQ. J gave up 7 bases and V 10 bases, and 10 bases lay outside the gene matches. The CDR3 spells CAISLGQGENSPLHF. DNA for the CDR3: TGTGCCATAAGTCTCGGACAGGGGGAAAATTCACCCCTCCACTTT.

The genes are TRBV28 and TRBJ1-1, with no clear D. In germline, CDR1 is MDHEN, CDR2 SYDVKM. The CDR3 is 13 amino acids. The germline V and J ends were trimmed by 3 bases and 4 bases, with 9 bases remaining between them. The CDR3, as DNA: TGTGCCAGCAGTTTCCTGGCTGGCACTGAAGCTTTCTTT. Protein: CASSFLAGTEAFF. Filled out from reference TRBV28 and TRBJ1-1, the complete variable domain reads DVKVTQSSRYLVKRTGEKVFLECVQDMDHENMFWYRQDPGLGLRLIYFSYDVKMKEKGDIPEGYSVSREKKERFSLILESASTNQTSMYLCASSFLAGTEAFFGQGTRLTVV.

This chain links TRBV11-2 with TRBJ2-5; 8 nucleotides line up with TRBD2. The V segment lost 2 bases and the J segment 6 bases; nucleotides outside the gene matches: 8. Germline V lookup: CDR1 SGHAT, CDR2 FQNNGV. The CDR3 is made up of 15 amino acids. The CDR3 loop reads CASSLSTGGRKTQYF. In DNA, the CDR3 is TGTGCCAGCAGCTTAAGCACGGGGGGGCGGAAGACCCAGTACTTC. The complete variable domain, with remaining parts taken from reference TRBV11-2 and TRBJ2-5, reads EAGVAQSPRYKIIEKRQSVAFWCNPISGHATLYWYQQILGQGPKLLIQFQNNGVVDDSQLPKDRFSAERLKGVDSTLKIQPAKLEDSAVYLCASSLSTGGRKTQYFGPGTRLLVL.

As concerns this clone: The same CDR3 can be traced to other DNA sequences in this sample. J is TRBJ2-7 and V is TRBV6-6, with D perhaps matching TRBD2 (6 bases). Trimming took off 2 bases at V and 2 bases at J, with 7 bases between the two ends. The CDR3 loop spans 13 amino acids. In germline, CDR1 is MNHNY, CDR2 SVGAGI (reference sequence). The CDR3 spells CASSYGGTYEQYF. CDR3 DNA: TGTGCCAGCAGTTACGGGGGGACCTACGAGCAGTACTTC.

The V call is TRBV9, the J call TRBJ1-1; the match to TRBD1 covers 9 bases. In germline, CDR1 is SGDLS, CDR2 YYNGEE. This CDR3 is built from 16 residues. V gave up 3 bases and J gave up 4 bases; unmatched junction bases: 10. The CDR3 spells CASSEDRGGFPTEAFF. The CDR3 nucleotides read TGTGCCAGCAGCGAGGACAGGGGTGGGTTCCCCACTGAAGCTTTCTTT.

The CDR3 loop reads CASSSYRYTGNEQFF. The CDR3 bases are TGTGCCAGTAGTTCCTACAGGTATACCGGCAATGAGCAGTTCTTC. The chain employs TRBV19 and TRBJ2-1; D is perhaps TRBD1 (5 bases). CDR1 is LNHDA and CDR2 is SQIVND in the germline V gene (reference sequence). V shed 5 bases and J shed 6 bases, with 17 bases lying between them. The length of the CDR3 is 15 residues. Together with reference TRBV19 and TRBJ2-1, the CDR3 gives the full variable domain: DGGITQSPKYLFRKEGQNVTLSCEQNLNHDAMYWYRQDPGQGLRLIYYSQIVNDFQKGDIAEGYSVSREKKESFPLTVTSAQKNPTAFYLCASSSYRYTGNEQFFGPGTRLTVL.

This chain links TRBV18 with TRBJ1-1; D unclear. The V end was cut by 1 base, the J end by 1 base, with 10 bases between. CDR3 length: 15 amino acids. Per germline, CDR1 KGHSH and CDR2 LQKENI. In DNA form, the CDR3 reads TGTGCCAGCTCACCACAGATCGCGGAGAACACTGAAGCTTTCTTT. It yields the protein CASSPQIAENTEAFF. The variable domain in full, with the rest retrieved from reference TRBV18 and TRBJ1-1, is NAGVMQNPRHLVRRRGQEARLRCSPMKGHSHVYWYRQLPEEGLKFMVYLQKENIIDESGMPKERFSAEFPKEGPSILRIQQVVRGDSAAYFCASSPQIAENTEAFFGQGTRLTVV.